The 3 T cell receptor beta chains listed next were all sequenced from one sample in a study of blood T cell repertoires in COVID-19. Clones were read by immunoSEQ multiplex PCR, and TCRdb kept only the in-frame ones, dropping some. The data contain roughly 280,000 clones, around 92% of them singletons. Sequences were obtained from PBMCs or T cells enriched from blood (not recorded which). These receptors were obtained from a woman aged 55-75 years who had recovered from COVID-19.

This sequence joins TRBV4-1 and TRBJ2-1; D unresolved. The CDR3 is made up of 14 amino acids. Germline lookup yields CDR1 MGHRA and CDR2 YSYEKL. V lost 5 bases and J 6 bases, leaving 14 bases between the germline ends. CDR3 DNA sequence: TGCGCCAGCAGCTCACTTAACTACGGCAATGAGCAGTTCTTC. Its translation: CASSSLNYGNEQFF.

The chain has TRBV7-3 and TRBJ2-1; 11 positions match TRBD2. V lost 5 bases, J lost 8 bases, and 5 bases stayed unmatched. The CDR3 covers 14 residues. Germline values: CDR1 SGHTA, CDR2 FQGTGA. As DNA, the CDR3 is TGTGCCAGCAGCGCGACTAGCGGGATCTATGAGCAGTTCTTC. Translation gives CASSATSGIYEQFF.

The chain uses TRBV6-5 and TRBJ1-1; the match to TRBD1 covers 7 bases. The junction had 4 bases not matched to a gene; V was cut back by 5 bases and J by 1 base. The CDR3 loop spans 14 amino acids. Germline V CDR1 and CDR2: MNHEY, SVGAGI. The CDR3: CASSTDRRNTEAFF. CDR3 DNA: TGTGCCAGCAGTACGGACAGGAGGAACACTGAAGCTTTCTTT.